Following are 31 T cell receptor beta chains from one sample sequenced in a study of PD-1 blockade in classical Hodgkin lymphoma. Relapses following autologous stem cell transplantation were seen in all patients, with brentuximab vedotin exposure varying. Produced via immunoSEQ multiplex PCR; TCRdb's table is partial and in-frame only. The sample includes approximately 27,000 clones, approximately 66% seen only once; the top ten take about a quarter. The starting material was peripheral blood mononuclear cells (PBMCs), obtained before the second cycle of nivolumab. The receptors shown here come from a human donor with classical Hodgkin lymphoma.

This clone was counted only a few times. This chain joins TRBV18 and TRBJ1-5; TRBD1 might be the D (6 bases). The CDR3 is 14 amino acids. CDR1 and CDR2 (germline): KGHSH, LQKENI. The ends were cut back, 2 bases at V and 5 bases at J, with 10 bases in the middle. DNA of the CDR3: TGTGCCAGCTCACCATTAGGGGGAGATCAGCCCCAGCATTTT. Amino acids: CASSPLGGDQPQHF.

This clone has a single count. Here the CDR3 DNA reads TGTGCCAGCAGCCTGCGGACCCCAAACACCATATATTTT. Protein: CASSLRTPNTIYF. V is TRBV11-2 and J is TRBJ1-3; D gene unclear. Germline CDR1 SGHAT, CDR2 FQNNGV. V was clipped by 5 bases and J by 6 bases, with 11 bases between them. The CDR3 spans 13 residues.

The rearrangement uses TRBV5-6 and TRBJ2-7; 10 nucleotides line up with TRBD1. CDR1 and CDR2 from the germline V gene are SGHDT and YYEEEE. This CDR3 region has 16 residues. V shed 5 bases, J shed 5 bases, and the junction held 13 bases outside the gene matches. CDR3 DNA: TGTGCCAGCAGTGCGGTAGGGACAGGGGATTTCCACGAGCAGTACGTC. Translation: CASSAVGTGDFHEQYV.

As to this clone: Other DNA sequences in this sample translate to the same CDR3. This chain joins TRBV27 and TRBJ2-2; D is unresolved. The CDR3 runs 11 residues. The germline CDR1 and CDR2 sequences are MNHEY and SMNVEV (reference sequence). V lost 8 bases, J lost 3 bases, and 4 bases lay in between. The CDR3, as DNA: TGTGCCAGCTCGGACACCGGGGAGCTGTTTTTT. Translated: CASSDTGELFF.

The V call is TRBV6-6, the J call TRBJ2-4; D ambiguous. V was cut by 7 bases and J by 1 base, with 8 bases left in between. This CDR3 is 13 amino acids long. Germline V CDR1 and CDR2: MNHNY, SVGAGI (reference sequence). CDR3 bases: TGTGCCAGCACTGGCTTTGCCAAAAACATTCAGTACTTC. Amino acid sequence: CASTGFAKNIQYF.

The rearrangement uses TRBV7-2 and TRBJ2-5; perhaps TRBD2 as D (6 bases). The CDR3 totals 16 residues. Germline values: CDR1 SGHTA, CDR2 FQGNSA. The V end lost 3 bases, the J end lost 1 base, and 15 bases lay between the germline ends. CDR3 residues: CASSFSLVGGQETQYF. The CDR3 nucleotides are TGTGCCAGCAGCTTTTCATTGGTCGGGGGCCAAGAGACCCAGTACTTC. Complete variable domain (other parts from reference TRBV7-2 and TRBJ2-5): GAGVSQSPSNKVTEKGKDVELRCDPISGHTALYWYRQSLGQGLEFLIYFQGNSAPDKSGLPSDRFSAERTGGSVSTLTIQRTQQEDSAVYLCASSFSLVGGQETQYFGPGTRLLVL.

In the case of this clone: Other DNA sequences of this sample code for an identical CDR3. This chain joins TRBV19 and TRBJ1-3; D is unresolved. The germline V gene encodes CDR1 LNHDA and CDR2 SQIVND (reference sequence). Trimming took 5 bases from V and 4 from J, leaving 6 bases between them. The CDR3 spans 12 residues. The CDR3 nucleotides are TGTGCCAGTAGTTTCAAGGGAAACACCATATATTTT. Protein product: CASSFKGNTIYF.

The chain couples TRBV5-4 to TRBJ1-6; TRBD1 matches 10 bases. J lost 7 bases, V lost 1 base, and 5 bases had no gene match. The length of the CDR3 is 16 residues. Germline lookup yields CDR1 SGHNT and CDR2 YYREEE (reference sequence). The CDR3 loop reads CASSLLSGQGNSPLHF. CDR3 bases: TGTGCCAGCAGCTTGCTCTCGGGACAGGGGAATTCACCCCTCCACTTT.

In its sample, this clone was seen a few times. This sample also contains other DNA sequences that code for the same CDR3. CDR3 DNA sequence: TGTGCCAGTAGTCTCTTGGGGTATGGCTACACCTTC. It yields the protein CASSLLGYGYTF. The chain joins TRBV19 to TRBJ1-2, with D uncertain. The CDR3 has 12 amino acids. Per germline, CDR1 LNHDA and CDR2 SQIVND (reference sequence). V was trimmed by 5 bases and J by 5 bases, leaving 9 bases between them.

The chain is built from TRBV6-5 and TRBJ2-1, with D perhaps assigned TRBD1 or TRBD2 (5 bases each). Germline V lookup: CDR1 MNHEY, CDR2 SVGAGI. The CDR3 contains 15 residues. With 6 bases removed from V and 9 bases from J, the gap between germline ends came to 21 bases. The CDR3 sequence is CASRPPGREQSEQFF. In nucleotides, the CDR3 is TGTGCCAGCAGGCCACCGGGGCGCGAGCAAAGTGAGCAGTTCTTC.

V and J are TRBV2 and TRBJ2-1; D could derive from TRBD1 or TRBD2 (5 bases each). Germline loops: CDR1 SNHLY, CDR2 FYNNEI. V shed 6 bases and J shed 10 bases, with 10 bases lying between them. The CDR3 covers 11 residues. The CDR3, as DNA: TGTGCCAGCAGCGCCTGGGACGAGCAGTTCTTC. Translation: CASSAWDEQFF.

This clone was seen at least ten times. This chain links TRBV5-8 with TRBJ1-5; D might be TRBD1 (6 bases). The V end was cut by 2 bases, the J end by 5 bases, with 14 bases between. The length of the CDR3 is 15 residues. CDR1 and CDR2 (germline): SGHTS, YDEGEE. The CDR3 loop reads CASSFGQGTHQPQHF. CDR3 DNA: TGTGCCAGCAGCTTTGGCCAGGGGACACATCAGCCCCAGCATTTT. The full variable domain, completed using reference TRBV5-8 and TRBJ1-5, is EAGVTQSPTHLIKTRGQQATLRCSPISGHTSVYWYQQALGLGLQFLLWYDEGEERNRGNFPPRFSGRQFPNYSSELNVNALELEDSALYLCASSFGQGTHQPQHFGDGTRLSIL.

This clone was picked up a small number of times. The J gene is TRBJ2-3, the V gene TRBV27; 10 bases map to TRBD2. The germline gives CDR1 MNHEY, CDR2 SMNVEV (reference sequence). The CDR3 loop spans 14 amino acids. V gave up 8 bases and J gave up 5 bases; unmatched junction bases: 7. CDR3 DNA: TGTGCCAGCCGGCTAGCGGGGGTAGAAGATACGCAGTATTTT. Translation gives CASRLAGVEDTQYF.

CDR3 nucleotide sequence: TGTGCCAGCAGCTCCCCGAACGTGGGTGGGCAGTTCTTC. Protein: CASSSPNVGGQFF. The rearrangement joins TRBV7-2 to TRBJ2-1; no clear D. Trimming removed 4 bases at V and 12 bases at J, with 16 bases between. This CDR3 region has 13 residues. Germline V gene lookup returns CDR1 SGHTA and CDR2 FQGNSA.

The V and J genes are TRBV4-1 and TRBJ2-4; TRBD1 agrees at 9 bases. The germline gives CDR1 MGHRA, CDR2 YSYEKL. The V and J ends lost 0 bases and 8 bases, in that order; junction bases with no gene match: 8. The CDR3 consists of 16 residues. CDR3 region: CASSQDLGTGFDIQYF. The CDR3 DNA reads TGCGCCAGCAGCCAAGATCTGGGGACAGGGTTTGACATTCAGTACTTC.

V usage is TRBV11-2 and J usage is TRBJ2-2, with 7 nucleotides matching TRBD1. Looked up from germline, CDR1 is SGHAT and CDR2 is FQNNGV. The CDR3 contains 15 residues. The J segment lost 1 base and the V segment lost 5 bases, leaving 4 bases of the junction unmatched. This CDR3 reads CASSPRDRNTGELFF. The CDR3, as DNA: TGTGCCAGCAGCCCCCGGGACAGGAACACCGGGGAGCTGTTTTTT.

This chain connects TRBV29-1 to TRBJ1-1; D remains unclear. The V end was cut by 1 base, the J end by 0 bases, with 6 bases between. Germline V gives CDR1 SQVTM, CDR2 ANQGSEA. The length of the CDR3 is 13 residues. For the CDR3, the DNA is TGCAGCGTTGAAGCTCTCTTGAACACTGAAGCTTTCTTT. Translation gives CSVEALLNTEAFF.

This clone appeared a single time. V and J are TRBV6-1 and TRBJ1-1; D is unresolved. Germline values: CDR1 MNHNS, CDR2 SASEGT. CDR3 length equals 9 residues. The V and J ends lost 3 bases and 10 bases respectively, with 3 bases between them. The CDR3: CASSDRAFF. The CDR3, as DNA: TGTGCCAGCAGTGATCGAGCTTTCTTT.

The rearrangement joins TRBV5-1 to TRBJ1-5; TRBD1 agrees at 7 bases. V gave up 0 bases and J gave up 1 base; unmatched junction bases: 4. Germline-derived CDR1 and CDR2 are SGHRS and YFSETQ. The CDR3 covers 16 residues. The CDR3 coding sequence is TGCGCCAGCAGCTTGGGACAGGGTTCGAGCAATCAGCCCCAGCATTTT. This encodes CASSLGQGSSNQPQHF. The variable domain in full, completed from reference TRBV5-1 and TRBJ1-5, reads KAGVTQTPRYLIKTRGQQVTLSCSPISGHRSVSWYQQTPGQGLQFLFEYFSETQRNKGNFPGRFSGRQFSNSRSEMNVSTLELGDSALYLCASSLGQGSSNQPQHFGDGTRLSIL.

The CDR3 DNA sequence: TGTGCCAGCAGCTTAGGTCCCAGCGGGAGGGCCAATGAGCAGTTCTTC. This translates into CASSLGPSGRANEQFF. The rearrangement links TRBV7-2 to TRBJ2-1, with 10 bases matching TRBD2. The CDR3 spans 16 residues. CDR1 and CDR2 from the germline V gene are SGHTA and FQGNSA. J lost 6 bases, V lost 1 base, and 6 bases had no gene match.

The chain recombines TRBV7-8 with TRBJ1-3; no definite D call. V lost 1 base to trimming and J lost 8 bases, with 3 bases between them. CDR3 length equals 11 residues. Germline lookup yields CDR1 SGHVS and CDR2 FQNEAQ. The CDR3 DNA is TGTGCCAGCAGCTTAGTCGACACCATATATTTT. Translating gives CASSLVDTIYF. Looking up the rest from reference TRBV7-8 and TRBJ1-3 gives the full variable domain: GAGVSQSPRYKVAKRGQDVALRCDPISGHVSLFWYQQALGQGPEFLTYFQNEAQLDKSGLPSDRFFAERPEGSVSTLKIQRTQQEDSAVYLCASSLVDTIYFGEGSWLTVV.

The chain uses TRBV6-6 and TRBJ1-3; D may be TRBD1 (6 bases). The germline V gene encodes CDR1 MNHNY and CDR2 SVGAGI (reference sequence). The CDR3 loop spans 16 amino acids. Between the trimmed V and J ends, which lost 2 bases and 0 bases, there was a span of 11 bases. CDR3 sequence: CASSYDRSFSGNTIYF. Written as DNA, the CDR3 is TGTGCCAGCAGTTACGACAGGTCATTCTCTGGAAACACCATATATTTT.

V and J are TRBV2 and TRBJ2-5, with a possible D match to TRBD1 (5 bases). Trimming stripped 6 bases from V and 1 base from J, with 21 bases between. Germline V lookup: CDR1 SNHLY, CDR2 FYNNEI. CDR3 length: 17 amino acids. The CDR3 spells CASSVPITGTIQETQYF. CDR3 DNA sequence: TGTGCCAGCAGCGTTCCGATAACAGGTACCATCCAAGAGACCCAGTACTTC.

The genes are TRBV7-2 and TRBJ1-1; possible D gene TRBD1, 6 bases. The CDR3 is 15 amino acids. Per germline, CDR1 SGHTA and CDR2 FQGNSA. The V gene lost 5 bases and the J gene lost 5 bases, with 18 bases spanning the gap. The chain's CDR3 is CASSHGGQPLTEAFF. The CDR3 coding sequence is TGTGCCAGCAGCCATGGTGGACAGCCTTTAACTGAAGCTTTCTTT.

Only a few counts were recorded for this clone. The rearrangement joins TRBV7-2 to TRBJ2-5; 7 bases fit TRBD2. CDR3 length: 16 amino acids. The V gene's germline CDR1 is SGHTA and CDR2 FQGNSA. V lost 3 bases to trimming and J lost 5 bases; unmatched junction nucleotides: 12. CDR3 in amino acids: CASSFRWGGLVETQYF. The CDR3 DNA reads TGTGCCAGCAGCTTCCGCTGGGGAGGGTTGGTGGAGACCCAGTACTTC.

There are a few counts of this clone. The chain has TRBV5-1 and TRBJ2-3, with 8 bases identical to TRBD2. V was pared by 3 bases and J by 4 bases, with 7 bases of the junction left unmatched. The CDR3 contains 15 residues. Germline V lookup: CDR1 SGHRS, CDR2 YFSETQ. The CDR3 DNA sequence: TGCGCCAGCAGCTCCGGACTAGCTGGGCCAGATACGCAGTATTTT. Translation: CASSSGLAGPDTQYF.

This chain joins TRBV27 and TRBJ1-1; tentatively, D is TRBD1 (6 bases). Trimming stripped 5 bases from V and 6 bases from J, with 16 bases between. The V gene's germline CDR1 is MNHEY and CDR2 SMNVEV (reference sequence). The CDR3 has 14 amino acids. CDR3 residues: CASSSLGAGAEAFF. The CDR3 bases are TGTGCCAGCAGTAGCCTGGGGGCTGGGGCTGAAGCTTTCTTT.

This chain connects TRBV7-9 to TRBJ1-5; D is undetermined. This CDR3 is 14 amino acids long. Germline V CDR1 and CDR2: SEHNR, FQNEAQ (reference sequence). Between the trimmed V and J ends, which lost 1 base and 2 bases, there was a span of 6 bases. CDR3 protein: CASSLGGGNQPQHF. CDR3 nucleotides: TGTGCCAGCAGCTTAGGAGGTGGCAATCAGCCCCAGCATTTT.

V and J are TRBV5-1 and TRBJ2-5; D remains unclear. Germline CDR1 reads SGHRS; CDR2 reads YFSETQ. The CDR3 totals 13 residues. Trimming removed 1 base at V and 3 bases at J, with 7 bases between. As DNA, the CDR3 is TGCGCCAGCAGCTTGTTACCCAAAGAGACCCAGTACTTC. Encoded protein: CASSLLPKETQYF.

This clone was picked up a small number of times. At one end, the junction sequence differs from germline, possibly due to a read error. The CDR3 DNA follows: TGCGCCAGCAGCCCTGACAGGTATACCCAGCAGCCCCAGCATTTT. Translation: CASSPDRYTQQPQHF. The chain employs TRBV7-9 and TRBJ1-5; D perhaps matches TRBD1 (6 bases). Germline CDR1 reads SEHNR; CDR2 reads FQNEAQ (reference sequence). The CDR3 spans 15 residues.

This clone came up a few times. The CDR3 loop reads CASSFGQRLSTDTQYF. CDR3 bases: TGTGCCAGCAGCTTTGGTCAGCGCCTTAGCACAGATACGCAGTATTTT. The chain employs TRBV7-9 and TRBJ2-3; D unresolved. The CDR3 is 16 residues long. V was clipped by 3 bases and J by 0 bases, with 13 bases between them. CDR1 is SEHNR and CDR2 is FQNEAQ in the germline V gene (reference sequence).